What follows is one T cell receptor beta chain and its context. The protocol was immunoSEQ multiplex PCR, while the TCRdb copy is restricted to in-frame clones and leaves out a portion. The sample shows about 2.2 million clones, roughly 93% of them seen only once. The data were taken from a study of shared clonotypes between healthy human individuals. Study context: Three CD4 naive, three CD4 memory, two CD8 naive and one CD8 memory plate were used per donor.

CD45RO-negative, CCR7-selected cells formed the naive CD8 fraction, which excluded terminally differentiated effector memory CD45RA+ cells. Healthy and HIV-negative, the adult donors had no recent acute infections or vaccinations. Trimming took 3 bases from V and 0 from J; bases not matched to a gene: 6. The germline V gene encodes CDR1 MDHEN and CDR2 SYDVKM. There are 17 residues in the CDR3. The rearrangement links TRBV28 to TRBJ1-2; 11 bases are a match to TRBD1. The specimen was naive CD8+ T cells from PBMCs. This clonotype was obtained from a man younger than 35 in good health. Some clones in this sample may be carry-over from other donors' samples. CDR3 in DNA: TGTGCCAGCAGTTTTTGGACAGGGGGCGACACTAACTATGGCTACACCTTC. Its translation: CASSFWTGGDTNYGYTF.